These 27 T cell receptor beta chains came from one sample sequenced in a study of shared clonotypes between healthy human individuals (TCRdb year 2020). CD8 naive samples were obtained by positive selection for CCR7 among CD45RO-negative cells, yielding a CD45RA+CCR7+ population from which TemRA cells were excluded. The receptor library was made with the immunoSEQ multiplex PCR assay. TCRdb took over this immuneACCESS table, retaining in-frame rearrangements with V and J assigned. Such tables are incomplete; in checked studies, under half of the missing clones stem from an unresolved V gene, and the remainder is unexplained. Present in this sample are approximately 840,000 clones, roughly 96% of which were seen just once. Clones ranked in the top ten supply less than 0.25% of the sample. Sequencing used naive CD8+ T cells sorted from blood. Taken with the paper, the label for cell subset or site translates to: CD45RA+CCR7+. The receptors shown here come from a man aged 25-45 years in good health.

V usage is TRBV15 and J usage is TRBJ2-3; 13 nucleotides agree with TRBD2. Germline V lookup: CDR1 LNHNV, CDR2 YYDKDF (reference sequence). The CDR3 runs 19 residues. J was trimmed by 2 bases and V by 2 bases; bases with no gene match: 10. CDR3 DNA sequence: TGTGCCACCAGCAGACCCAGCATTGGGACTAGCGGGATCACAGATACGCAGTATTTT. It codes for CATSRPSIGTSGITDTQYF.

This sequence joins TRBV6-5 and TRBJ2-2; D tentatively reads TRBD1 or TRBD2 (5 bases each). V lost 2 bases to trimming and J lost 4 bases, with 8 bases between them. The CDR3 is 14 residues long. Germline loops: CDR1 MNHEY, CDR2 SVGAGI. This CDR3 is CASSYAGGTGELFF. The CDR3 DNA reads as TGTGCCAGCAGTTACGCTGGGGGCACCGGGGAGCTGTTTTTT.

This rearrangement joins TRBV15 to TRBJ2-7; no reliable D call. The germline gives CDR1 LNHNV, CDR2 YYDKDF (reference sequence). There are 15 residues in the CDR3. Trimming took off 0 bases at V and 9 bases at J, with 18 bases between the two ends. The CDR3 sequence: CATSRERGSRSGQYF. The DNA for the CDR3 is TGTGCCACCAGCAGAGAAAGAGGATCGCGGAGTGGGCAGTACTTC.

This rearrangement joins TRBV5-8 to TRBJ2-7; TRBD2 is a possible D gene (6 bases). The germline V gene has CDR1 SGHTS and CDR2 YDEGEE. The CDR3 length is 10 residues. The CDR3 DNA is TGTGGTCAGGGAGGATACGAGCAGTACTTC. This gives the protein CGQGGYEQYF.

V gene TRBV7-8 combines with J gene TRBJ2-2; 8 bases agree with TRBD2. There are 18 residues in the CDR3. J lost 1 base, V lost 5 bases, and 12 bases had no gene match. CDR1 and CDR2 from the germline V gene are SGHVS and FQNEAQ. The CDR3 here is CASSLPGGSGVNTGELFF. The CDR3 bases are TGTGCCAGCAGCCTTCCCGGTGGTAGCGGGGTGAACACCGGGGAGCTGTTTTTT.

This clone was seen a single time. V gene TRBV29-1 combines with J gene TRBJ1-2; D is unclear. V was cut by 3 bases and J by 4 bases, with 9 bases left in between. The CDR3 has 12 amino acids. Looked up from germline, CDR1 is SQVTM and CDR2 is ANQGSEA. CDR3 coding DNA: TGCAGCGTTGATATGGGCGTCTATGGCTACACCTTC. It is translated as CSVDMGVYGYTF.

This clone was counted a single time. This chain links TRBV7-9 with TRBJ2-6, with unresolved D. Germline assignment: CDR1 SEHNR and CDR2 FQNEAQ (reference sequence). The CDR3 is 13 residues long. The V and J ends lost 6 bases and 0 bases respectively, with 3 bases between them. In DNA, the CDR3 is TGTGCCAGCAGGGACTCTGGGGCCAACGTCCTGACTTTC. Residues: CASRDSGANVLTF.

The chain couples TRBV4-1 to TRBJ2-7; tentative D call: TRBD1 (5 bases). The V gene lost 0 bases and the J gene lost 0 bases, with 9 bases spanning the gap. This CDR3 contains 15 residues. Germline assignment: CDR1 MGHRA and CDR2 YSYEKL. Here the CDR3 DNA reads TGCGCCAGCAGCCAAGAAAGGGGCTCCTCCTACGAGCAGTACTTC. This gives the protein CASSQERGSSYEQYF.

V gene TRBV27 combines with J gene TRBJ2-7; 12 positions match TRBD2. The CDR3 runs to 15 residues. Germline V gives CDR1 MNHEY, CDR2 SMNVEV (reference sequence). Trimming cost V 2 bases and J 5 bases; bases outside gene matches: 4. The CDR3 bases are TGTGCCAGCAGTTTAACTAGCGGGAGGAGCGACGAGCAGTACTTC. It translates to CASSLTSGRSDEQYF.

The rearrangement links TRBV5-8 to TRBJ1-1, with D unclear. V shed 10 bases and J shed 0 bases, with 22 bases lying between them. Germline loops: CDR1 SGHTS, CDR2 YDEGEE. This CDR3 region has 16 residues. The DNA of the CDR3 is TGTGCCCCATTGCGCTCGGGGAATGTATTGAACACTGAAGCTTTCTTT. Translating gives CAPLRSGNVLNTEAFF.

V is TRBV11-2 and J is TRBJ2-1, with D unclear. The germline V gene encodes CDR1 SGHAT and CDR2 FQNNGV. The CDR3 has 14 residues. V dropped 4 bases and J dropped 3 bases, with 10 bases sitting between them. The CDR3: CASSSPPYYNEQFF. For the CDR3, the DNA is TGTGCCAGCAGCTCCCCTCCTTACTACAATGAGCAGTTCTTC.

The rearrangement uses TRBV4-1 and TRBJ1-1; D possibly corresponds to TRBD1 (6 bases). The CDR3 consists of 13 residues. The germline V gene has CDR1 MGHRA and CDR2 YSYEKL. The V gene lost 1 base and the J gene lost 4 bases, with 7 bases spanning the gap. CDR3 nucleotide sequence: TGCGCCAGCAGCCAAGTCAGGGGCACTGAAGCTTTCTTT. Protein product: CASSQVRGTEAFF.

The chain has TRBV19 and TRBJ2-7; 10 nucleotides agree with TRBD1. The V and J ends lost 3 bases and 3 bases, in that order; junction bases with no gene match: 5. Germline-derived CDR1 and CDR2 are LNHDA and SQIVND (reference sequence). The CDR3 totals 15 residues. CDR3 residues: CASSILTGGLYEQYF. As DNA, the CDR3 is TGTGCCAGTAGTATCCTGACAGGGGGCCTCTACGAGCAGTACTTC. Supplemented by reference TRBV19 and TRBJ2-7, the full variable domain reads DGGITQSPKYLFRKEGQNVTLSCEQNLNHDAMYWYRQDPGQGLRLIYYSQIVNDFQKGDIAEGYSVSREKKESFPLTVTSAQKNPTAFYLCASSILTGGLYEQYFGPGTRLTVT.

This chain connects TRBV2 to TRBJ2-7; weak D call: TRBD2 (6 bases). CDR3 length: 15 amino acids. With 3 bases removed from V and 1 base from J, the gap between germline ends came to 13 bases. Germline V CDR1 and CDR2: SNHLY, FYNNEI. In DNA, the CDR3 is TGTGCCAGCAGTGATGGGGACTCAATTTCCTACGAGCAGTACTTC. Translating gives CASSDGDSISYEQYF.

The chain couples TRBV27 to TRBJ1-5, with 7 bases matching TRBD1. Germline lookup yields CDR1 MNHEY and CDR2 SMNVEV (reference sequence). The CDR3 has 14 amino acids. The junction had 2 bases not matched to a gene; V was cut back by 2 bases and J by 4 bases. CDR3 nucleotide sequence: TGTGCCAGCAGTTTAACGGGACAGAATCAGCCCCAGCATTTT. This sequence encodes CASSLTGQNQPQHF.

This clone was counted a single time. In DNA form, the CDR3 reads TGTGCCCTACAGGGGGCGCGGTATGGCTACACCTTC. Its protein product is CALQGARYGYTF. The chain has TRBV2 and TRBJ1-2; TRBD1 matches 9 bases. This CDR3 is built from 12 residues. From germline, CDR1 is SNHLY and CDR2 FYNNEI. Trimming took 11 bases from V and 5 from J; bases not matched to a gene: 6.

V gene TRBV4-1 combines with J gene TRBJ2-7, with D possibly being TRBD2 (6 bases). V was cut by 0 bases and J by 5 bases, with 32 bases left in between. The germline CDR1 and CDR2 sequences are MGHRA and YSYEKL. There are 21 residues in the CDR3. Written as DNA, the CDR3 is TGCGCCAGCAGCCAAGAACCGATACTAACGGGAGACGGGACCCTCGGCGACGAGCAGTACTTC. Protein sequence: CASSQEPILTGDGTLGDEQYF.

This clone has only a few counts. One end of the junction fails to match germline, which may point to a read error. The rearrangement uses TRBV7-9 and TRBJ2-1, with a possible D match to TRBD1 (5 bases). Germline CDR1 and CDR2: SEHNR and FQNEAQ (reference sequence). CDR3 length: 9 residues. This chain's CDR3 is CASSYDRLF. CDR3 coding DNA: TGTGCCAGCAGCTATGACAGACTCTTC.

V and J are TRBV6-5 and TRBJ2-2; D gene uncertain. V lost 6 bases to trimming and J lost 0 bases, with 11 bases between them. This CDR3 contains 15 residues. Germline V gene lookup returns CDR1 MNHEY and CDR2 SVGAGI. The CDR3 bases are TGTGCCAGCAGGAGACGGTTATCGAACACCGGGGAGCTGTTTTTT. Amino acid sequence: CASRRRLSNTGELFF.

The chain links TRBV10-3 to TRBJ1-1, with 7 bases lining up with TRBD1. V trimming: 0 bases; J trimming: 4 bases; junction bases outside the gene matches: 2. CDR1 and CDR2 from the germline V gene are ENHRY and SYGVKD. This CDR3 region has 14 residues. CDR3 protein: CAISESTGSTEAFF. The CDR3 DNA reads TGTGCCATCAGTGAGTCGACAGGGAGCACTGAAGCTTTCTTT.

Comment on this clone: Mismatch with germline at one junction end may stem from a read error. The V and J genes are TRBV7-3 and TRBJ1-1; 8 bases map to TRBD1. The CDR3 runs 16 residues. Germline V gene sequence: CDR1 SGHTA, CDR2 FQGTGA. The CDR3 region is CASSITGGIMNTEAFF. The CDR3 region has the DNA TGTGCCAGCAGCATAACAGGGGGTATAATGAACACTGAAGCTTTCTTT.

The chain combines TRBV6-5 with TRBJ2-7; D could derive from TRBD1 or TRBD2 (5 bases each). The germline gives CDR1 MNHEY, CDR2 SVGAGI. V lost 5 bases, J lost 2 bases, and 16 bases lay in between. This CDR3 spans 15 amino acids. The CDR3 reads CASSLRGLSTYEQYF. In nucleotides, the CDR3 is TGTGCCAGCAGTCTTCGGGGCCTCTCAACCTACGAGCAGTACTTC.

The rearrangement links TRBV5-1 to TRBJ2-7, with 9 bases matching TRBD1. The CDR3 runs 15 residues. V shed 0 bases and J 5 bases; nucleotides not matched to a gene: 6. The germline V gene encodes CDR1 SGHRS and CDR2 YFSETQ. CDR3 nucleotide sequence: TGCGCCAGCAGCTTGGATCCCGGACAGGGGAACGAGCAGTACTTC. This codes for CASSLDPGQGNEQYF.

The rearrangement joins TRBV9 to TRBJ2-3, with D possibly called TRBD1 or TRBD2 (5 bases each). Germline V gene data show CDR1 as SGDLS and CDR2 as YYNGEE. V gave up 4 bases and J gave up 6 bases, with 21 bases separating them. The CDR3 totals 16 residues. CDR3: CASSLRSDGARDTQYF. The CDR3 DNA reads as TGTGCCAGCAGCTTACGATCGGACGGGGCCCGGGATACGCAGTATTTT.

This chain joins TRBV27 and TRBJ2-1, with D perhaps TRBD2 (6 bases). Trimming shortened V by 6 bases and J by 5 bases, and 17 bases separated the two germline ends. The CDR3 extends over 15 amino acids. CDR1 is MNHEY, CDR2 SMNVEV, per germline (reference sequence). As DNA, the CDR3 is TGTGCCAGCAGCCCCCGGGACTTAAAAAACAATGAGCAGTTCTTC. Translating gives CASSPRDLKNNEQFF.

The rearrangement uses TRBV7-9 and TRBJ2-7; unclear D gene. Germline CDR1 is SEHNR and CDR2 is FQNEAQ (reference sequence). The CDR3 has 15 amino acids. Trimming took off 5 bases at V and 2 bases at J, with 16 bases between the two ends. CDR3 sequence reads: CASSHQNTATYEQYF. DNA of the CDR3: TGTGCCAGCAGCCATCAAAATACAGCTACCTACGAGCAGTACTTC.

The chain uses TRBV29-1 and TRBJ2-3, with 9 bases lining up with TRBD2. The germline CDR1 and CDR2 sequences are SQVTM and ANQGSEA. This CDR3 has 16 residues. V trimming: 5 bases; J trimming: 0 bases; junction bases outside the gene matches: 9. The CDR3 loop is CSVITSGLGSTDTQYF. The DNA of the CDR3 is TGCAGCGTTATAACTAGCGGGTTGGGGAGCACAGATACGCAGTATTTT.